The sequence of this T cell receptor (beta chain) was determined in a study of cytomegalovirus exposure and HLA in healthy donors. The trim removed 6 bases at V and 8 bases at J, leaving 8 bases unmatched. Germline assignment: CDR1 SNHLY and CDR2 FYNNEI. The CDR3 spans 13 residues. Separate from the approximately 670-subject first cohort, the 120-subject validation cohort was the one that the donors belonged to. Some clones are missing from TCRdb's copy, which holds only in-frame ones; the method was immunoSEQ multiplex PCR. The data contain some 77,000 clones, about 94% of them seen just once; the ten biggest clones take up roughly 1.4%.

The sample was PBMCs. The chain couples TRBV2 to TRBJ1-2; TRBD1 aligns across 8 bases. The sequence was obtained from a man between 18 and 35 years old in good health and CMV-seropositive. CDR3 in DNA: TGTGCCAGCAGGCTCGGACAGGGTCAGGGCTACACCTTC. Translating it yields CASRLGQGQGYTF. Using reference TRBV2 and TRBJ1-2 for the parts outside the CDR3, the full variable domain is EPEVTQTPSHQVTQMGQEVILRCVPISNHLYFYWYRQILGQKVEFLVSFYNNEISEKSEIFDDQFSVERPDGSNFTLKIRSTKLEDSAMYFCASRLGQGQGYTFGSGTRLTVV.